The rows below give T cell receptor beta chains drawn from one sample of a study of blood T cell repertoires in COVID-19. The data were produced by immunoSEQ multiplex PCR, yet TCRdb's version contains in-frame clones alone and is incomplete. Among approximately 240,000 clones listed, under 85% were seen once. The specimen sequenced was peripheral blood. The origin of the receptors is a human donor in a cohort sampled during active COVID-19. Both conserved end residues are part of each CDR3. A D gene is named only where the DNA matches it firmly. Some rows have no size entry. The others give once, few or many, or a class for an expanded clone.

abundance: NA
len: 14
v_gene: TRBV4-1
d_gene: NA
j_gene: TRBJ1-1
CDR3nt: TGCGCCAGCAGCCAGCAAGACAGGAACACTGAAGCTTTCTTT
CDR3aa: CASSQQDRNTEAFF

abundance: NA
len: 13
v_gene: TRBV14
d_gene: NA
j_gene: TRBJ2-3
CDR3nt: TGTGCCAGCAGCCGGCCGGGTCCAGATACGCAGTATTTT
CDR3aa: CASSRPGPDTQYF

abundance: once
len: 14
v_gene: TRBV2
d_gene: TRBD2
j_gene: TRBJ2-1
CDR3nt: TGTGCCAACGCCGGGACTAGCGCAATGAATGAGCAGTTCTTC
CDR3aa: CANAGTSAMNEQFF

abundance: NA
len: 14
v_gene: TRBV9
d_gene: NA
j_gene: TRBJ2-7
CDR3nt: TGTGCCAGCAGCGTAGGGGGACGGGGGTACGAGCAGTACTTC
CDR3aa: CASSVGGRGYEQYF

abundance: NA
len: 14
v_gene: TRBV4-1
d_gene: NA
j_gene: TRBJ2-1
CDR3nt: TGCGCCAGCAGCCAGATGGGTAGCATCGATAAGCAGTTCTTC
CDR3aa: CASSQMGSIDKQFF

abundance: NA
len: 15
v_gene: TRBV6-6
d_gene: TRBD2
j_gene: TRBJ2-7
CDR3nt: TGTGCCAGCAGTTCGGGGGGGTTGATTCTCTACGAGCAGTACTTC
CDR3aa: CASSSGGLILYEQYF

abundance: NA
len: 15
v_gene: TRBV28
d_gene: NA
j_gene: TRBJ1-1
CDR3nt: TGTGCCAGCAGTTTTATGTCAGGGGAGAAGGTGAACGCTTTCTTT
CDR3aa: CASSFMSGEKVNAFF

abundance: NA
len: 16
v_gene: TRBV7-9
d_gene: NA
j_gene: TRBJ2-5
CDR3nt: TGTGCCAGCAGCTTGCAGGGCGTCACAGGTTCGGAGACCCAGTACTTC
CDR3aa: CASSLQGVTGSETQYF

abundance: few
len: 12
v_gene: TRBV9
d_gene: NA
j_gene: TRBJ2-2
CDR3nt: TGTGCCAGCAGCGTATCGACCGGGGAGCTGTTTTTT
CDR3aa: CASSVSTGELFF

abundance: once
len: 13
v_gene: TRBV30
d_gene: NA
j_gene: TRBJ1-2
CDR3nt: TGTGCCTGGAGTGTTCCAGATCACTATGGCTACACCTTC
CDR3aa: CAWSVPDHYGYTF

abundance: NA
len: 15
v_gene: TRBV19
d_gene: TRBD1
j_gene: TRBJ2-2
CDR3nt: TGTGCCAGTAGATTAGGGGGACAGGACACCGGGGAGCTGTTTTTT
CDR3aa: CASRLGGQDTGELFF

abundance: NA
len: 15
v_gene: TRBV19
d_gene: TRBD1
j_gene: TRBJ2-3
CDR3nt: TGTGCCAGTAGTTCGTCCGGGACAGGGTCAGATACGCAGTATTTT
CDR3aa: CASSSSGTGSDTQYF

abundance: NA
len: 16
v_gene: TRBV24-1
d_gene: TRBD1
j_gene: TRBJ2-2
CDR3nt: TGTGCCACCAGTCTACAGGGGGCTCAGAACACCGGGGAGCTGTTTTTT
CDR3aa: CATSLQGAQNTGELFF

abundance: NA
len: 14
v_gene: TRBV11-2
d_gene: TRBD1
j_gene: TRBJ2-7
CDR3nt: TGTGCCAGCAGCCCGGGACAGGGGGCTGTAGAGCAGTACTTC
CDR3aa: CASSPGQGAVEQYF

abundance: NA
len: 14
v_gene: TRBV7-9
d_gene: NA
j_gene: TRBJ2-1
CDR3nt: TGTGCCAGCACCGCACTCGGGGGGCGCTATGAGCAGTTCTTC
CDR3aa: CASTALGGRYEQFF

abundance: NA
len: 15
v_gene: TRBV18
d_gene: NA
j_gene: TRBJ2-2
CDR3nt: TGTGCCAGCTCACCAAGACTGGAGAACACCGGGGAGCTGTTTTTT
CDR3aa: CASSPRLENTGELFF

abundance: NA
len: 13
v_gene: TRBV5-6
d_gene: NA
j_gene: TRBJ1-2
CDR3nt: TGTGCCAGCAGCTTCCGGGCTAACTATGGCTACACCTTC
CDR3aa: CASSFRANYGYTF

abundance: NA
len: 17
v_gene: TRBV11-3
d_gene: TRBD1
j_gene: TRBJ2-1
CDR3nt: TGTGCCAGCAGCTTAGAGCCCCTCGCCAGGGGGAAGAATGAGCAGTTCTTC
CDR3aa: CASSLEPLARGKNEQFF

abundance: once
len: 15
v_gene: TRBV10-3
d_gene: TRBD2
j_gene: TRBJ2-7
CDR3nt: TGTGCCACCGCGGCCCCTAGCGGGAGCAACTACGAGCAGTACTTC
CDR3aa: CATAAPSGSNYEQYF

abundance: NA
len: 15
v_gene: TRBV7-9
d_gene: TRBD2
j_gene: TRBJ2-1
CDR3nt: TGTGCCAGCGGGGTGGGCGGGAGCATGTACAATGAGCAGTTCTTC
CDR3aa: CASGVGGSMYNEQFF

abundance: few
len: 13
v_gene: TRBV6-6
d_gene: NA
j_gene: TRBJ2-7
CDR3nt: TGTGCCAGCAGTATACAGAGCTCCTACGAGCAGTACTTC
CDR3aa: CASSIQSSYEQYF

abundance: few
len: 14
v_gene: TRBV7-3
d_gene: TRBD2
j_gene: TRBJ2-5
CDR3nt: TGTGCCAGCAGCCAGGGAGGGGTTCAAGAGACCCAGTACTTC
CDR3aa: CASSQGGVQETQYF

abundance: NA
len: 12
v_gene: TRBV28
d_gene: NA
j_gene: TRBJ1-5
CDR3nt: TGTGCCAGCAGGGGAGGCAATCAGCCCCAGCATTTT
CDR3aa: CASRGGNQPQHF

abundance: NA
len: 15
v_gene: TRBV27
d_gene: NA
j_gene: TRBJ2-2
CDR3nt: TGTGCCAGCAGTCCTAGACAGACGAACACCGGGGAGCTGTTTTTT
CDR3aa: CASSPRQTNTGELFF

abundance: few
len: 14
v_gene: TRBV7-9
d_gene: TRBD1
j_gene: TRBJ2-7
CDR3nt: TGTGCCAGCAGACAGACAGGGAATTCCTACGAGCAGTACTTC
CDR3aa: CASRQTGNSYEQYF

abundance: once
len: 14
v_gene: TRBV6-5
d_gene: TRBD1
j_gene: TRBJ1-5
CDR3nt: TGTGCCAGCAGCTTCGACAGGGTAAGGCAGCCCCAGCATTTT
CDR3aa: CASSFDRVRQPQHF

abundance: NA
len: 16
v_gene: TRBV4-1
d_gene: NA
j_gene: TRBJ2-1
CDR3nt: TGCGCCAGCCGCCTCCTAACTGGGGAGTTCTACAATGAGCAGTTCTTC
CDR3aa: CASRLLTGEFYNEQFF

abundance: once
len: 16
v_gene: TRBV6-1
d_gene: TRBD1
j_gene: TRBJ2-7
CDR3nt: TGTGCCAGCAGTGAACGGGGACAGGGGGCGAAGTACGAGCAGTACTTC
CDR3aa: CASSERGQGAKYEQYF

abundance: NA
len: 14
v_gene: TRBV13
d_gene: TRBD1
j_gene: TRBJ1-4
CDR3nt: TGTGCCAGCAGCTTGGGACAGGGGAATGAAAAACTGTTTTTT
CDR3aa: CASSLGQGNEKLFF

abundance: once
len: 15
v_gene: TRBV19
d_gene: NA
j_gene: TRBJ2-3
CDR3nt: TGTGCCAGTAGTAAGACAGGTGCCTCAGCAGATACGCAGTATTTT
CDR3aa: CASSKTGASADTQYF

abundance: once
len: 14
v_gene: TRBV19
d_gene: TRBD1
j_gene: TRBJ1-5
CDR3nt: TGTGCCAGTACCGGGACAGGAGGCAATCAGCCCCAGCATTTT
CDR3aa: CASTGTGGNQPQHF

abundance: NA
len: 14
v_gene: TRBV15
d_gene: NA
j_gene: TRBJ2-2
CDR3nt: TGTGCCACCAGCAGAGACGCGAACACCGGGGAGCTGTTTTTT
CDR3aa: CATSRDANTGELFF

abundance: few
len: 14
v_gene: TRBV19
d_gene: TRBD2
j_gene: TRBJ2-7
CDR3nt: TGTGCCAGTCGCTCGGGCGGGGGCTCCTACGAGCAGTACTTC
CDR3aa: CASRSGGGSYEQYF

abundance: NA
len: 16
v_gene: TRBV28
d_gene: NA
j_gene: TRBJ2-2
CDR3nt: TGTGCCAGCAGTTTTTCTACCATACGGGACACCGGGGAGCTGTTTTTT
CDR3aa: CASSFSTIRDTGELFF

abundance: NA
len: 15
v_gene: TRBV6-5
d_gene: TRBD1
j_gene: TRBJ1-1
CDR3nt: TGTGCCAGCAGTTACCTCCGGACAGGGGGCCCTGAAGCTTTCTTT
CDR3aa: CASSYLRTGGPEAFF

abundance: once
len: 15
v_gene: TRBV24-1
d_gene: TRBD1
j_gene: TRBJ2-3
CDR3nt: TGTGCCACCAGCCGGACAGGGGGCGAGGCAGATACGCAGTATTTT
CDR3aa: CATSRTGGEADTQYF

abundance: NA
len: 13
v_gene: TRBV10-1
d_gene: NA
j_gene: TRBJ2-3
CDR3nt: TGCGCCAGCACCGGGACTTTAGCAGATACGCAGTATTTT
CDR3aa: CASTGTLADTQYF

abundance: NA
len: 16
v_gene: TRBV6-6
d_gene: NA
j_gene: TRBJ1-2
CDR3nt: TGTGCCAGCAGTCCGGTGGCGGGGTGGGGCAGCTATGGCTACACCTTC
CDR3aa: CASSPVAGWGSYGYTF

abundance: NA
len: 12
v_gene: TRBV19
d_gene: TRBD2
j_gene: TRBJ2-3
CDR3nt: TGTGCTACTAGCGGAAGCACAGATACGCAGTATTTT
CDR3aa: CATSGSTDTQYF

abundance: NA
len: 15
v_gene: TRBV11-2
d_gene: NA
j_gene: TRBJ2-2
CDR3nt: TGTGCCAGCAGCTCCCGACAGCTGAACACCGGGGAGCTGTTTTTT
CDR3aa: CASSSRQLNTGELFF

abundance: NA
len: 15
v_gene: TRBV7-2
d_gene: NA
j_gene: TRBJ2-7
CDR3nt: TGTGCCAGCAGCTTAAACGCAGGGGATCCCTACGAGCAGTACTTC
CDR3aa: CASSLNAGDPYEQYF

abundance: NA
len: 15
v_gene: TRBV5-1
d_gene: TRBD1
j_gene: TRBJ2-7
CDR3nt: TGCGCCAGCAGCCCTGGGACAGAGATTCTCTACGAGCAGTACTTC
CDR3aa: CASSPGTEILYEQYF

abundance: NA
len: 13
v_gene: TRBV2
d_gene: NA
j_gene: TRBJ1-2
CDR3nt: TGTGCCAGCAGTGAATTGAGCGGATATGGCTACACCTTC
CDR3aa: CASSELSGYGYTF

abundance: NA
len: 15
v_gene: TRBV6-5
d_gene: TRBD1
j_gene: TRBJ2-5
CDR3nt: TGTGCCAGCAGTAGGACAGGGGGCAATAGGGAGACCCAGTACTTC
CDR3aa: CASSRTGGNRETQYF

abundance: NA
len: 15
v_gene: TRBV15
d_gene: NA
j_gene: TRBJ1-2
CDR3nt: TGTGCCACCAGCAGGGGGGGGACTGGAGGAAATGGCTACACCTTC
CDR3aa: CATSRGGTGGNGYTF

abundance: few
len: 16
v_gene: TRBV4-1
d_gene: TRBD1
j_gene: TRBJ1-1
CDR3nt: TGCGCCAGCAGCAAGACCGGGGCGGGACAGGGGACTGAAGCTTTCTTT
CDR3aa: CASSKTGAGQGTEAFF

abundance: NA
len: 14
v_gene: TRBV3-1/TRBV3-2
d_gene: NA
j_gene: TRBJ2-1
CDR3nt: TGTGCCAGCAGCCCCAGAGCGGGTGGCAATGAGCAGTTCTTC
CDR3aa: CASSPRAGGNEQFF

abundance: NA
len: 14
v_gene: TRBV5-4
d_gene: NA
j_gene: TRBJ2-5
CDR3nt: TGTGCCAGCAGCCAAGAGGACAGTCAAGAGACCCAGTACTTC
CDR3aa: CASSQEDSQETQYF

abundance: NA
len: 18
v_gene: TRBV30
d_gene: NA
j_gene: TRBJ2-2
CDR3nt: TGTGCCTGGAGCCATGATTCGGGGGTTACTAGAAACACCGGGGAGCTGTTTTTT
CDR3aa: CAWSHDSGVTRNTGELFF

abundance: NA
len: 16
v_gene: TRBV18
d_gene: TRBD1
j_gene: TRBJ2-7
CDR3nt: TGTGCCAGCTCACTTCCGGGACAGGGGAGGACCTACGAGCAGTACTTC
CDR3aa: CASSLPGQGRTYEQYF

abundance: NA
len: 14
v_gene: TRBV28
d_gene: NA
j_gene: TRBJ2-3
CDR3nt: TGTGCCACCAGAGCCGGGACTAGCACAGATACGCAGTATTTT
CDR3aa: CATRAGTSTDTQYF

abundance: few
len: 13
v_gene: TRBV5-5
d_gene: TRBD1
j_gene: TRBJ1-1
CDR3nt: TGTGCCAGCGTACAGGGGCCGGACACTGAAGCTTTCTTT
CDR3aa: CASVQGPDTEAFF

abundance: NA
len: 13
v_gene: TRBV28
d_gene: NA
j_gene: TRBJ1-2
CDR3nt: TGTGCCAGCAGTTTAGGACAGAACTATGGCTACACCTTC
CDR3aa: CASSLGQNYGYTF

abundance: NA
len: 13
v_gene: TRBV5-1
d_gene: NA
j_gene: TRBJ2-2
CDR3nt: TGCGCCAGCACCCAGATAAACAACGGGGAGCTGTTTTTT
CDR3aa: CASTQINNGELFF

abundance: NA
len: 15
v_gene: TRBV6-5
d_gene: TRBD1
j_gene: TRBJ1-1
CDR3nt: TGTGCCAGCTCACGCTCCCGGACAGGGGAGGCTGAAGCTTTCTTT
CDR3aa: CASSRSRTGEAEAFF